What follows are 19 T cell receptor beta chains derived from one specimen sequenced in a study of human T cells and chemical hapten exposure. TCRdb used MiXCR to reprocess the RACE reads, holding one entry per CDR3 protein. There are tens of thousands of distinct CDR3 sequences in the sample; roughly a tenth occur only once, and about 4% lies in the top ten. Time point described: patch test 3, about 24 weeks after DPC sensitization. Treatment noted: therapeutic diphenylcyclopropenone sensitization with weekly scalp DPC. The specimen comprised whole blood, sampled in connection with sensitization to the hapten diphenylcyclopropenone (DPC). These receptors all stem from a woman between 50 and 59 years old with alopecia areata. Some clones in this sample may be carry-over from other donors' samples.

V is TRBV3-2 and J is TRBJ2-2; no DNA check was done on the table's D call, TRBD2. TRBV3-2 is given as a pseudogene. The length of the CDR3 is 17 residues. CDR3 DNA sequence: TGTGCCAGCAGCCAAGATCGAGCGGCGATCCCCACCGGGGAGCTGTTTTTT. It encodes CASSQDRAAIPTGELFF.

This sequence joins TRBV29-1 and TRBJ2-5; D might be TRBD1 or TRBD2, each matching 6 bases. CDR3 length equals 14 residues. The germline CDR1 and CDR2 sequences are SQVTM and ANQGSEA. Trimming stripped 3 bases from V and 1 base from J, with 12 bases between. The CDR3 nucleotides read TGCAGCGTTGATAGAGGGGGAGGCCAAGAGACCCAGTACTTC. As protein: CSVDRGGGQETQYF.

This clonotype was picked up many times. The chain carries TRBV3-1 and TRBJ1-5, with a weak D call TRBD1 (5 bases). The germline gives CDR1 LGHDT, CDR2 YNNKEL (reference sequence). V shed 3 bases and J shed 7 bases, with 16 bases lying between them. The CDR3 spans 15 residues. The CDR3 here is CASSQSEGHRQPQHF. The CDR3 DNA reads as TGTGCCAGCAGCCAGTCAGAAGGACACCGACAGCCCCAGCATTTT.

The chain is built from TRBV19 and TRBJ1-3; D ambiguous. The CDR3 spans 13 residues. The V end lost 5 bases, the J end lost 5 bases, and 10 bases lay between the germline ends. Germline lookup yields CDR1 LNHDA and CDR2 SQIVND (reference sequence). The CDR3 nucleotides are TGTGCCAGTAGTTCACAGACAAGAAACACCATATATTTT. This sequence encodes CASSSQTRNTIYF. The variable domain in full, with the rest retrieved from reference TRBV19 and TRBJ1-3, is DGGITQSPKYLFRKEGQNVTLSCEQNLNHDAMYWYRQDPGQGLRLIYYSQIVNDFQKGDIAEGYSVSREKKESFPLTVTSAQKNPTAFYLCASSSQTRNTIYFGEGSWLTVV.

This chain joins TRBV29-1 and TRBJ2-7, with 7 nucleotides matching TRBD1. CDR3 length equals 12 residues. J gave up 5 bases and V 3 bases, and 4 bases lay outside the gene matches. CDR1 SQVTM and CDR2 ANQGSEA come from the germline V gene. The CDR3 sequence: CSVDPGQDEQYF. The CDR3 DNA reads TGCAGCGTTGATCCCGGACAGGACGAGCAGTACTTC.

Here the CDR3 DNA reads TGCAGTGCTAGACCCACCAGGGACAGGGGGTTAGGTGAGCAGTACTTC. Amino acids: CSARPTRDRGLGEQYF. This chain joins TRBV20-1 and TRBJ2-7; 11 positions agree with TRBD1. The CDR3 has 16 residues. V shed 2 bases and J 7 bases; nucleotides not matched to a gene: 13. Germline V gene lookup returns CDR1 DFQATT and CDR2 SNEGSKA (reference sequence).

This clonotype was found many times. V is TRBV12-3 or TRBV12-4 and J is TRBJ2-4, with no clear D. This CDR3 has 11 amino acids. V lost 8 bases, J lost 0 bases, and 2 bases lay in between. DNA of the CDR3: TGTGCCAGCCAAGCCAAAAACATTCAGTACTTC. It codes for CASQAKNIQYF.

At least ten counts were recorded for this clonotype. As DNA, the CDR3 is TGTGCCAGCAGCTTAGGGCTAGCGGTTTACAATGAGCAGTTCTTC. This sequence encodes CASSLGLAVYNEQFF. The V and J genes are TRBV7-2 and TRBJ2-1; TRBD2 agrees at 7 bases. The germline V gene encodes CDR1 SGHTA and CDR2 FQGNSA. This CDR3 spans 15 amino acids. After removal of 1 base from V and 4 bases from J, the junction contained 4 bases not matched to a gene.

Points on this clonotype: A read error may be the cause here, since a much bigger clone is one base away. The CDR3 bases are TGTGCCAGCGGTTTAATCCAAGAGACCCAGTACTTC. This sequence encodes CASGLIQETQYF. This chain links TRBV12-3 or TRBV12-4 with TRBJ2-5; D ambiguous. This CDR3 is built from 12 residues.

The rearrangement uses TRBV5-1 and TRBJ2-7, with TRBD1 matching over 7 bases. CDR1 is SGHRS, CDR2 YFSETQ, per germline. This CDR3 spans 14 amino acids. The J segment lost 2 bases and the V segment lost 4 bases, leaving 6 bases of the junction unmatched. The CDR3 reads CASSLQGVPYEQYF. The CDR3 nucleotides are TGCGCCAGCAGCCTGCAGGGGGTCCCCTACGAGCAGTACTTC.

This clonotype was detected many times. The V gene is TRBV6-1, the J gene TRBJ2-1, with D unresolved. Per the germline V gene, CDR1 is MNHNS and CDR2 is SASEGT. The length of the CDR3 is 12 residues. The ends were cut back, 3 bases at V and 6 bases at J, with 6 bases in the middle. CDR3 in amino acids: CASSDYFNEQFF. As DNA, the CDR3 is TGTGCCAGCAGTGACTACTTCAATGAGCAGTTCTTC.

J is TRBJ2-5 and V is TRBV5-1; D perhaps matches TRBD1 (7 bases). Trimming cost V 3 bases and J 5 bases, with 14 bases left between them. The germline gives CDR1 SGHRS, CDR2 YFSETQ. CDR3 length equals 14 residues. CDR3 sequence: CASSSPGGMETQYF. In DNA form, the CDR3 reads TGCGCCAGCAGCTCTCCAGGGGGGATGGAGACCCAGTACTTC.

Only a few counts were recorded for this clonotype. The rearrangement joins TRBV24-1 to TRBJ2-1; D is perhaps TRBD1 or TRBD2 (5 bases each). V lost 4 bases to trimming and J lost 3 bases, with 9 bases between them. Germline V gene data show CDR1 as KGHDR and CDR2 as SFDVKD. This CDR3 has 14 amino acids. The CDR3 reads CATSEGTVYNEQFF. The CDR3 DNA is TGTGCCACCAGTGAAGGGACGGTCTACAATGAGCAGTTCTTC.

The sample holds many counts of this clonotype. The gene calls are TRBV6-2 or TRBV6-3 and TRBJ1-5; no clear D gene. The CDR3 length is 15 residues. In germline, CDR1 is MNHEY, CDR2 SVGEGT. V was cut by 7 bases and J by 7 bases, with 20 bases left in between. In nucleotides, the CDR3 is TGTGCCAGCACCCACCGGAACGGCCGGAAACAGCCCCAGCATTTT. Protein sequence: CASTHRNGRKQPQHF.

With respect to this clonotype: The junction departs from the called germline gene at one end, perhaps through a read error. The rearrangement links TRBV7-2 to TRBJ2-5; 9 bases match TRBD2. The CDR3 contains 13 residues. CDR1 and CDR2 from the germline V gene are SGHTA and FQGNSA. CDR3 nucleotides: TGTGCCAGCAGCTTAGGAGGGGCTAGCGGGAAAAACTTC. It encodes CASSLGGASGKNF.

This clonotype appeared a single time. This chain connects TRBV5-5 to TRBJ1-5; a possible D gene is TRBD1 (5 bases). Trimming left V 0 bases short and J 0 bases short, with 7 bases between. From germline, CDR1 is SGHKS and CDR2 YYEKEE (reference sequence). The CDR3 is made up of 15 amino acids. Here the CDR3 reads CASSLADSSNQPQHF. The CDR3 DNA is TGTGCCAGCAGCTTGGCCGACAGTAGCAATCAGCCCCAGCATTTT.

V gene TRBV12-3 or TRBV12-4 combines with J gene TRBJ2-7; perhaps TRBD2 as D (6 bases). Trimming removed 3 bases from V and 6 bases from J, with 9 bases in between. This CDR3 spans 12 amino acids. CDR3: CASSLEGAEQYF. CDR3 coding DNA: TGTGCCAGCAGTTTGGAGGGAGCCGAGCAGTACTTC.

This clonotype showed up just a few times. The rearrangement uses TRBV29-1 and TRBJ2-5, with 7 bases identical to TRBD1. Germline CDR1 SQVTM, CDR2 ANQGSEA. The V segment lost 6 bases and the J segment 3 bases; nucleotides outside the gene matches: 1. There are 11 residues in the CDR3. CDR3 DNA sequence: TGCAGCGTGGGACAGAAAGAGACCCAGTACTTC. Its translation: CSVGQKETQYF.

This clonotype was seen a few times. The rearrangement joins TRBV6-2 or TRBV6-3 to TRBJ2-3, with 9 bases aligning to TRBD2. Germline V CDR1 and CDR2: MNHEY, SVGEGT. There are 16 residues in the CDR3. With V trimmed by 5 bases and J by 2 bases, 8 bases remained unmatched. Here the CDR3 reads CASSPGLAFSTDTQYF. DNA for the CDR3: TGTGCCAGCAGTCCGGGACTAGCCTTTTCCACAGATACGCAGTATTTT.